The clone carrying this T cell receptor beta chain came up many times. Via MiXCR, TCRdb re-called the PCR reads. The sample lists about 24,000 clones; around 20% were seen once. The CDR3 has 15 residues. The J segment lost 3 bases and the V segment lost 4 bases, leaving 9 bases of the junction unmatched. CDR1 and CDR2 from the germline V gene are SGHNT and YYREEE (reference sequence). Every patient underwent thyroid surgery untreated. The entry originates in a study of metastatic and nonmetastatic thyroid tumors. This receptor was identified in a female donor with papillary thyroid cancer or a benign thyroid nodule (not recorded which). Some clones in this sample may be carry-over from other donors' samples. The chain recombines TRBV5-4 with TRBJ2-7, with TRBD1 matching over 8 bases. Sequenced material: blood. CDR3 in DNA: TGTGCCAGCAGCCTCGCCGGACAGGGAGGCTACGAGCAGTACTTC. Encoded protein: CASSLAGQGGYEQYF.